One sample yielded the 20 T cell receptor beta chains listed below, sequenced in a study of blood T cell repertoires in COVID-19. Using immunoSEQ multiplex PCR, the repertoire was profiled, and TCRdb retains in-frame clones only, with some absent. The sample has hundreds of thousands of clones; less than 90% are singletons. Material: peripheral blood. These TCRs come from a human donor in a cohort sampled during active COVID-19.

The gene calls are TRBV18 and TRBJ1-1, with D perhaps TRBD1 (6 bases). In germline, CDR1 is KGHSH, CDR2 LQKENI. The CDR3 length is 12 residues. Trimming removed 6 bases at V and 7 bases at J, with 12 bases between. In nucleotides, the CDR3 is TGTGCCAGCTCTACACAGGGATTTGAAGCTTTCTTT. Protein product: CASSTQGFEAFF. The variable domain in full, completed from reference TRBV18 and TRBJ1-1, reads NAGVMQNPRHLVRRRGQEARLRCSPMKGHSHVYWYRQLPEEGLKFMVYLQKENIIDESGMPKERFSAEFPKEGPSILRIQQVVRGDSAAYFCASSTQGFEAFFGQGTRLTVV.

CDR3 sequence: CASSSRAGELFF. The CDR3 DNA is TGTGCCAGCAGTTCCAGGGCCGGGGAGCTGTTTTTT. This chain connects TRBV27 to TRBJ2-2, with D possibly TRBD1 on 5 matching bases. The CDR3 spans 12 residues. In germline, CDR1 is MNHEY, CDR2 SMNVEV (reference sequence). The V gene lost 4 bases and the J gene lost 6 bases, with 6 bases spanning the gap.

This clone showed up just once. The rearrangement joins TRBV3-1 (or the pseudogene TRBV3-2) to TRBJ1-6, with 7 positions matching TRBD1. The CDR3 is 16 amino acids. J was trimmed by 7 bases and V by 6 bases; bases with no gene match: 12. Germline CDR1 is LGHDT and CDR2 is YNNKEL (reference sequence). CDR3 coding DNA: TGTGCCAGCAGGCACCAGGGGGTTGGGGCAAATTCACCCCTCCACTTT. Protein: CASRHQGVGANSPLHF.

This chain connects TRBV7-2 to TRBJ2-1, with 11 bases matching TRBD2. Trimming removed 1 base from V and 5 bases from J; junction bases left unmatched: 10. This CDR3 has 18 residues. The germline V gene encodes CDR1 SGHTA and CDR2 FQGNSA. CDR3 residues: CASSLEPPLAGGNNEQFF. For the CDR3, the DNA is TGTGCCAGCAGCTTAGAACCCCCCCTAGCGGGAGGAAACAATGAGCAGTTCTTC.

The rearrangement uses TRBV5-8 and TRBJ1-2; TRBD1 is a possible D gene (6 bases). The germline V and J ends were trimmed by 4 bases and 7 bases, with 14 bases remaining between them. This CDR3 region has 13 residues. Germline V gives CDR1 SGHTS, CDR2 YDEGEE. CDR3 sequence reads: CASSPGQSLGYTF. The CDR3 region has the DNA TGTGCCAGCAGCCCGGGACAATCCCTTGGCTACACCTTC.

The rearrangement links TRBV18 to TRBJ2-7; TRBD1 aligns across 7 bases. The length of the CDR3 is 15 residues. Germline-derived CDR1 and CDR2 are KGHSH and LQKENI. J lost 0 bases, V lost 5 bases, and 7 bases had no gene match. CDR3 region: CASSAQQGHSYEQYF. The CDR3 DNA follows: TGTGCCAGCTCAGCTCAACAGGGGCACTCCTACGAGCAGTACTTC.

The V and J genes are TRBV2 and TRBJ1-4; TRBD1 might be the D (6 bases). V was clipped by 6 bases and J by 8 bases, with 16 bases between them. The CDR3 length is 14 residues. The germline V gene encodes CDR1 SNHLY and CDR2 FYNNEI. The CDR3 DNA reads as TGTGCCAGCAGCTTACAGGGAAAAAACGAAAAACTGTTTTTT. Translation gives CASSLQGKNEKLFF.

The chain links TRBV20-1 to TRBJ2-7; the D is unclear. CDR3 length: 11 residues. Germline assignment: CDR1 DFQATT and CDR2 SNEGSKA (reference sequence). Trimming left V 3 bases short and J 3 bases short, with 6 bases between. Here the CDR3 reads CSASQYYEQYF. Here the CDR3 DNA reads TGCAGTGCTAGCCAGTACTACGAGCAGTACTTC.

This chain's CDR3 is CASRPGQSRIQYF. The CDR3 DNA reads as TGTGCCAGTAGACCGGGACAGTCGCGCATTCAGTACTTC. The chain combines TRBV19 with TRBJ2-4, with TRBD1 matching over 7 bases. Unmatched junction bases numbered 8, after V lost 6 bases and J lost 9 bases. The CDR3 length is 13 residues. Germline values: CDR1 LNHDA, CDR2 SQIVND (reference sequence). The entire variable domain, with the rest obtained from reference TRBV19 and TRBJ2-4, is as follows: DGGITQSPKYLFRKEGQNVTLSCEQNLNHDAMYWYRQDPGQGLRLIYYSQIVNDFQKGDIAEGYSVSREKKESFPLTVTSAQKNPTAFYLCASRPGQSRIQYFGAGTRLSVL.

The genes are TRBV5-1 and TRBJ2-1, with TRBD1 identical over 10 bases. Losses at the gene ends were 4 bases for V and 5 bases for J; bases not matched to a gene: 6. Per the germline V gene, CDR1 is SGHRS and CDR2 is YFSETQ. This CDR3 spans 15 amino acids. This chain's CDR3 is CASSQGQGRHNEQFF. The CDR3 DNA is TGCGCCAGCAGCCAGGGACAGGGGAGGCACAATGAGCAGTTCTTC. The full variable domain, completed using reference TRBV5-1 and TRBJ2-1, is KAGVTQTPRYLIKTRGQQVTLSCSPISGHRSVSWYQQTPGQGLQFLFEYFSETQRNKGNFPGRFSGRQFSNSRSEMNVSTLELGDSALYLCASSQGQGRHNEQFFGPGTRLTVL.

This clone was seen just once. The chain has TRBV5-1 and TRBJ2-1; TRBD2 matches at 9 bases. The CDR3 is 15 amino acids. J gave up 5 bases and V 6 bases, and 9 bases lay outside the gene matches. The germline gives CDR1 SGHRS, CDR2 YFSETQ. CDR3 bases: TGCGCCAGCACACTGGTTAGCGGGAGTAACAATGAGCAGTTCTTC. This sequence encodes CASTLVSGSNNEQFF.

V is TRBV29-1 and J is TRBJ2-1, with D tentatively TRBD1 (5 bases). Germline V CDR1 and CDR2: SQVTM, ANQGSEA. V shed 6 bases and J shed 9 bases, with 15 bases lying between them. The CDR3 runs 12 residues. CDR3 sequence reads: CSVPRGGSEQFF. The CDR3 nucleotides read TGCAGCGTCCCTAGGGGCGGCTCTGAGCAGTTCTTC.

The V gene is TRBV7-3, the J gene TRBJ2-1, with no clear D. Germline assignment: CDR1 SGHTA and CDR2 FQGTGA. Trimming took off 4 bases at V and 10 bases at J, with 17 bases between the two ends. The CDR3 runs to 14 residues. CDR3 bases: TGTGCCAGCAGCTCCCGACCCCCCCAGGAAGAGCAGTTCTTC. This codes for CASSSRPPQEEQFF.

This clone has only a few counts. The chain links TRBV5-1 to TRBJ2-1, with TRBD2 matching over 9 bases. V lost 2 bases to trimming and J lost 0 bases; unmatched junction nucleotides: 0. The CDR3 runs to 15 residues. Germline assignment: CDR1 SGHRS and CDR2 YFSETQ. The CDR3 reads CASSFSGSSYNEQFF. The DNA for the CDR3 is TGCGCCAGCAGCTTTAGCGGGAGCTCCTACAATGAGCAGTTCTTC.

This chain connects TRBV6-1 to TRBJ2-7; a possible D gene is TRBD1 (8 bases). V lost 3 bases and J 3 bases, leaving 15 bases between the germline ends. Germline lookup yields CDR1 MNHNS and CDR2 SASEGT. The CDR3 runs 15 residues. As DNA, the CDR3 is TGTGCCAGCAGTGAGGGAGGGACAGGCATCTACGAGCAGTACTTC. Translated: CASSEGGTGIYEQYF.

The rearrangement uses TRBV6-5 and TRBJ2-1, with D unresolved. CDR1 is MNHEY, CDR2 SVGAGI, per germline. Between the trimmed V and J ends, which lost 6 bases and 9 bases, there was a span of 12 bases. The CDR3 sequence is 12 residues long. Written as DNA, the CDR3 is TGTGCCAGCAGCCTAGAGGCCACTGAGCAGTTCTTC. This translates into CASSLEATEQFF.

The chain carries TRBV6-5 and TRBJ2-2, with 9 bases aligning to TRBD1. This CDR3 contains 15 residues. Germline lookup yields CDR1 MNHEY and CDR2 SVGAGI. The V gene end was trimmed by 6 bases and the J gene end by 5 bases; junction bases not matched to a gene: 7. The CDR3 region has the DNA TGTGCCAGCAGAGCACAGGGGGCGCAGACCGGGGAGCTGTTTTTT. Amino acid sequence: CASRAQGAQTGELFF.

V is TRBV2 and J is TRBJ1-5; 8 bases map to TRBD1. The CDR3 is 13 residues long. Germline lookup yields CDR1 SNHLY and CDR2 FYNNEI. The V gene end was trimmed by 6 bases and the J gene end by 9 bases; junction bases not matched to a gene: 7. The CDR3 nucleotides are TGTGCCAGCAGGGGGACAGGCTTGACGCCCCAGCATTTT. It encodes CASRGTGLTPQHF.

This sequence joins TRBV5-5 and TRBJ2-6; D remains ambiguous. The CDR3 consists of 17 residues. Germline lookup yields CDR1 SGHKS and CDR2 YYEKEE (reference sequence). V dropped 1 base and J dropped 0 bases, with 11 bases sitting between them. CDR3 residues: CASSLPGTASGANVLTF. Here the CDR3 DNA reads TGTGCCAGCAGCTTGCCAGGTACCGCCTCTGGGGCCAACGTCCTGACTTTC. The entire variable domain, with the rest obtained from reference TRBV5-5 and TRBJ2-6, is as follows: DAGVTQSPTHLIKTRGQQVTLRCSPISGHKSVSWYQQVLGQGPQFIFQYYEKEERGRGNFPDRFSARQFPNYSSELNVNALLLGDSALYLCASSLPGTASGANVLTFGAGSRLTVL.

The table lists this clone with a few counts. The rearrangement uses TRBV3-1 (or the pseudogene TRBV3-2) and TRBJ2-3, with 8 bases aligning to TRBD1. Germline CDR1 reads LGHDT; CDR2 reads YNNKEL (reference sequence). The CDR3 length is 15 residues. V dropped 1 base and J dropped 2; count of bases not matched to a gene: 2. CDR3 nucleotide sequence: TGTGCCAGCAGCCAAGGGACAGGGATCACAGATACGCAGTATTTT. This sequence encodes CASSQGTGITDTQYF.